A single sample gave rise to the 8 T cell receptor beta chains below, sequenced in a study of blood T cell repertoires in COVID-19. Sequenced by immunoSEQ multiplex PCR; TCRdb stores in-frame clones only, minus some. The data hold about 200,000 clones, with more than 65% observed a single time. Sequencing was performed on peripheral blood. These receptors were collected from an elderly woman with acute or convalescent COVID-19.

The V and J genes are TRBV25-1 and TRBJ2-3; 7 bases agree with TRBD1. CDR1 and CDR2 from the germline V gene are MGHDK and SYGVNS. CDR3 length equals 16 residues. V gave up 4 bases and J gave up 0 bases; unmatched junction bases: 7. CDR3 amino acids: CASSGQGGLSTDTQYF. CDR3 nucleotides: TGTGCCAGCAGTGGACAAGGGGGCCTTAGCACAGATACGCAGTATTTT. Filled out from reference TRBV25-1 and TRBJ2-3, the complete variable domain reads EADIYQTPRYLVIGTGKKITLECSQTMGHDKMYWYQQDPGMELHLIHYSYGVNSTEKGDLSSESTVSRIRTEHFPLTLESARPSHTSQYLCASSGQGGLSTDTQYFGPGTRLTVL.

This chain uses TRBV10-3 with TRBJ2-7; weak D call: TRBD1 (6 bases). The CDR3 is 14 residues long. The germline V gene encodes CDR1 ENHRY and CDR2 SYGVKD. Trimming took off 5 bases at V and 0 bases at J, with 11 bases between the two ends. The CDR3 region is CAISPDRYSYEQYF. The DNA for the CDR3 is TGTGCCATCAGTCCCGACAGGTACTCCTACGAGCAGTACTTC.

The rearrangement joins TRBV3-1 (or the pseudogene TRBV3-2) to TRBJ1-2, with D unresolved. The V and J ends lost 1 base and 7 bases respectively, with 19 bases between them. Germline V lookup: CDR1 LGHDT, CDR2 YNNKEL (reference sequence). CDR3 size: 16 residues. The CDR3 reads CASSQGGGQAHGGYTF. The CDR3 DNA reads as TGTGCCAGCAGCCAAGGAGGCGGGCAGGCCCACGGTGGCTACACCTTC.

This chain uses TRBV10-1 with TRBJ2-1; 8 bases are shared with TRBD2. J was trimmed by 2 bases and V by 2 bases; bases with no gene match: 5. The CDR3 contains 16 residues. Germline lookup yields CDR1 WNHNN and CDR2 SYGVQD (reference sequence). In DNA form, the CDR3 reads TGCGCCAGCAGTGAGCTGGCGGGAGGCACCTACAATGAGCAGTTCTTC. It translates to CASSELAGGTYNEQFF.

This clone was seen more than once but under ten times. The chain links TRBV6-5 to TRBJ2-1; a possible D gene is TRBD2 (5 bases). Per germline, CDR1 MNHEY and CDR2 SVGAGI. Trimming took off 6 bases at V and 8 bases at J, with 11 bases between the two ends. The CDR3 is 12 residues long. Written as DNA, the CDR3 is TGTGCCAGCAGAGTACTAGGCGATGAGCAGTTCTTC. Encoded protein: CASRVLGDEQFF.

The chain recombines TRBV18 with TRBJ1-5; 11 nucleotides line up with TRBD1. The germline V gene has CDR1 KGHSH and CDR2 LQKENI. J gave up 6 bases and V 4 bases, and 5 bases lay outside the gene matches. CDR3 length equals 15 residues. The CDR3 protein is CASSLGTGGFQPQHF. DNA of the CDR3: TGTGCCAGCTCACTCGGGACAGGGGGGTTTCAGCCCCAGCATTTT.

The CDR3 sequence is CASSPVGQGSNQPQHF. DNA for the CDR3: TGTGCCAGCAGCCCGGTGGGACAGGGAAGCAATCAGCCCCAGCATTTT. The chain combines TRBV11-3 with TRBJ1-5; 9 bases match TRBD1. In germline, CDR1 is SGHNT, CDR2 YENEEA. The CDR3 has 16 residues. The trim removed 5 bases at V and 1 base at J, leaving 6 bases unmatched.

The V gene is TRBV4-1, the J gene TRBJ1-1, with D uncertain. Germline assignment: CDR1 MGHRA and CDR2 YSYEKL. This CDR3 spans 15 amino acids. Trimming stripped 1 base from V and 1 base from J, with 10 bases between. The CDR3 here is CASSQGRVGNTEAFF. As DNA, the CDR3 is TGCGCCAGCAGCCAAGGTCGGGTGGGGAACACTGAAGCTTTCTTT.